This entry lists 17 T cell receptor beta chains sequenced from one sample in a study of cytotoxic CD8 clonotypes in ibrutinib-treated CLL (dated by TCRdb to the early 2020s). The library came from the immunoSEQ multiplex PCR assay. The source is immuneACCESS, and TCRdb retained only in-frame sequences with V and J called. Part of the clones is not carried over; for the studies checked, unresolved V genes explain less than half of this, and the remainder is unexplained. The sample has about 140,000 clones on record, 80% of them singletons. Together, the top ten hold 7.5% to 8% of the sample. This sample comprised PBMCs, obtained after 36 months of ibrutinib treatment. The origin of the receptors is a human donor with chronic lymphocytic leukemia.

The chain combines TRBV28 with TRBJ2-7; 7 positions match TRBD2. CDR1 and CDR2 from the germline V gene are MDHEN and SYDVKM. The J segment lost 0 bases and the V segment lost 8 bases, leaving 7 bases of the junction unmatched. The length of the CDR3 is 14 residues. The DNA of the CDR3 is TGTGCCAGCTCCCGCCGGGACTACTCCTACGAGCAGTACTTC. Encoded protein: CASSRRDYSYEQYF.

The chain couples TRBV2 to TRBJ1-2; D is uncertain. The germline CDR1 and CDR2 sequences are SNHLY and FYNNEI. The CDR3 consists of 14 residues. V lost 2 bases and J lost 0, with 7 bases in between. DNA for the CDR3: TGTGCCAGCAGTGAAACAGTGGCTAACTATGGCTACACCTTC. This sequence encodes CASSETVANYGYTF.

This clone was picked up one time. The chain recombines TRBV5-6 with TRBJ1-3, with D possibly TRBD1 on 5 matching bases. The germline CDR1 and CDR2 sequences are SGHDT and YYEEEE. V lost 7 bases, J lost 7 bases, and 15 bases lay in between. CDR3 length: 13 residues. The CDR3 loop is CASGGGKRNTIYF. The CDR3 region has the DNA TGTGCCAGCGGCGGGGGGAAGAGGAACACCATATATTTT.

The chain combines TRBV27 with TRBJ1-1; no firm D call. The CDR3 has 13 residues. Germline lookup yields CDR1 MNHEY and CDR2 SMNVEV (reference sequence). V lost 3 bases, J lost 3 bases, and 8 bases lay in between. The CDR3 DNA reads TGTGCCAGCAGTTTTTTGGGTTACACTGAAGCTTTCTTT. Translating it yields CASSFLGYTEAFF.

The chain uses TRBV10-3 and TRBJ1-1, with 11 bases matching TRBD1. Per germline, CDR1 ENHRY and CDR2 SYGVKD. The V gene end was trimmed by 10 bases and the J gene end by 0 bases; junction bases not matched to a gene: 7. The CDR3 sequence is 15 residues long. CDR3 DNA: TGTGCCACCCTGGACAGGGGGCGAGTGAACACTGAAGCTTTCTTT. Its protein is CATLDRGRVNTEAFF.

The chain recombines TRBV19 with TRBJ1-6; D not certain. Trimming took off 3 bases at V and 6 bases at J, with 9 bases between the two ends. CDR3 length: 14 residues. CDR1 and CDR2 (germline): LNHDA, SQIVND (reference sequence). The DNA of the CDR3 is TGTGCCAGTAGTATGAGGCAGATTAATTCACCCCTCCACTTT. It yields the protein CASSMRQINSPLHF.

The gene calls are TRBV6-1 and TRBJ1-2; no reliable D call. CDR3 length: 14 residues. The germline CDR1 and CDR2 sequences are MNHNS and SASEGT. Between the trimmed V and J ends, which lost 7 bases and 2 bases, there was a span of 14 bases. DNA of the CDR3: TGTGCCAGCATCCCTATGGTAGCCAACTATGGCTACACCTTC. Its translation is CASIPMVANYGYTF.

This chain connects TRBV19 to TRBJ1-6, with D perhaps TRBD1 (6 bases). Germline V lookup: CDR1 LNHDA, CDR2 SQIVND (reference sequence). CDR3 length: 17 amino acids. Trimming left V 3 bases short and J 3 bases short, with 15 bases between. CDR3 DNA: TGTGCCAGTAGTATCCGTTCGAGGGGGTACTATAATTCACCCCTCCACTTT. Translating it yields CASSIRSRGYYNSPLHF.

CDR3 in amino acids: CASSLVASANTGELFF. CDR3 coding DNA: TGCGCCAGCAGCTTGGTTGCTAGCGCTAACACCGGGGAGCTGTTTTTT. The rearrangement links TRBV5-1 to TRBJ2-2, with a tentative D call TRBD2 (6 bases). Germline V gene lookup returns CDR1 SGHRS and CDR2 YFSETQ. The CDR3 is 16 residues long. The ends were cut back, 0 bases at V and 2 bases at J, with 11 bases in the middle. The full variable domain, rest sourced from reference TRBV5-1 and TRBJ2-2, is KAGVTQTPRYLIKTRGQQVTLSCSPISGHRSVSWYQQTPGQGLQFLFEYFSETQRNKGNFPGRFSGRQFSNSRSEMNVSTLELGDSALYLCASSLVASANTGELFFGEGSRLTVL.

The V and J genes are TRBV30 and TRBJ2-7; D is perhaps TRBD1 or TRBD2 (5 bases each). The CDR3 contains 13 residues. Germline assignment: CDR1 GTSNPN and CDR2 SVGIG (reference sequence). The germline V and J ends were trimmed by 0 bases and 4 bases, with 10 bases remaining between them. The CDR3 here is CAWSVGTLYEQYF. The CDR3, as DNA: TGTGCCTGGAGTGTCGGGACCTTGTACGAGCAGTACTTC.

The chain recombines TRBV5-6 with TRBJ2-1, with a possible D match to TRBD2 (5 bases). The CDR3 covers 15 residues. Germline CDR1 is SGHDT and CDR2 is YYEEEE. V lost 2 bases, J lost 0 bases, and 9 bases lay in between. The CDR3 DNA sequence: TGTGCCAGCAGCTTCATGGGGAGCTCCTACAATGAGCAGTTCTTC. Encoded protein: CASSFMGSSYNEQFF. The full variable domain, its missing parts supplied by reference TRBV5-6 and TRBJ2-1, is DAGVTQSPTHLIKTRGQQVTLRCSPKSGHDTVSWYQQALGQGPQFIFQYYEEEERQRGNFPDRFSGHQFPNYSSELNVNALLLGDSALYLCASSFMGSSYNEQFFGPGTRLTVL.

The chain combines TRBV6-5 with TRBJ1-4; tentatively, D is TRBD1 (6 bases). The germline V gene encodes CDR1 MNHEY and CDR2 SVGAGI. The CDR3 runs 15 residues. The V gene lost 0 bases and the J gene lost 8 bases, with 13 bases spanning the gap. The CDR3 DNA sequence: TGTGCCAGCAGTTACTCAGGGGGATTTGGCGAAAAACTGTTTTTT. Translated, it gives CASSYSGGFGEKLFF.

The CDR3 DNA reads as TGTGCCAGCAGTACCCGGATTACAGGGTGGGGCAATCAGCCCCAGCATTTT. Encoded protein: CASSTRITGWGNQPQHF. The chain has TRBV28 and TRBJ1-5, with a possible D match to TRBD1 (6 bases). Germline assignment: CDR1 MDHEN and CDR2 SYDVKM. This CDR3 is built from 17 residues. Trimming cost V 5 bases and J 2 bases, with 19 bases left between them.

This chain connects TRBV2 to TRBJ2-7; 13 nucleotides line up with TRBD2. Trimming cost V 6 bases and J 1 base; bases outside gene matches: 15. Germline CDR1 is SNHLY and CDR2 is FYNNEI. CDR3 size: 19 residues. CDR3 loop: CASSGVGRGLAGPSYEQYF. The CDR3 nucleotides read TGTGCCAGCAGCGGGGTCGGACGGGGACTAGCGGGACCTTCCTACGAGCAGTACTTC.

The chain employs TRBV18 and TRBJ1-1, with TRBD1 matching 7 bases. The junction had 5 bases not matched to a gene; V was cut back by 6 bases and J by 1 base. The germline V gene has CDR1 KGHSH and CDR2 LQKENI. This CDR3 is built from 14 residues. The CDR3 loop is CASSPRGRNTEAFF. The CDR3 nucleotides read TGTGCCAGCTCGCCGAGGGGGCGGAACACTGAAGCTTTCTTT.

Written as DNA, the CDR3 is TGTGCCAGCAGGGCGGGACAGGACCCCTACGAGCAGTACTTC. It is translated as CASRAGQDPYEQYF. V gene TRBV6-5 combines with J gene TRBJ2-7, with 8 bases fitting TRBD1. This CDR3 comprises 14 residues. Germline V gives CDR1 MNHEY, CDR2 SVGAGI. Trimming took 6 bases from V and 2 from J; bases not matched to a gene: 6.

The rearrangement links TRBV5-1 to TRBJ2-7, with D perhaps TRBD2 (6 bases). The germline V gene encodes CDR1 SGHRS and CDR2 YFSETQ. The CDR3 is 14 residues long. The ends were cut back, 7 bases at V and 3 bases at J, with 17 bases in the middle. The CDR3 DNA reads TGCGCCAGCCGCGACGGGGGAACAGACTACGAGCAGTACTTC. It is translated as CASRDGGTDYEQYF.